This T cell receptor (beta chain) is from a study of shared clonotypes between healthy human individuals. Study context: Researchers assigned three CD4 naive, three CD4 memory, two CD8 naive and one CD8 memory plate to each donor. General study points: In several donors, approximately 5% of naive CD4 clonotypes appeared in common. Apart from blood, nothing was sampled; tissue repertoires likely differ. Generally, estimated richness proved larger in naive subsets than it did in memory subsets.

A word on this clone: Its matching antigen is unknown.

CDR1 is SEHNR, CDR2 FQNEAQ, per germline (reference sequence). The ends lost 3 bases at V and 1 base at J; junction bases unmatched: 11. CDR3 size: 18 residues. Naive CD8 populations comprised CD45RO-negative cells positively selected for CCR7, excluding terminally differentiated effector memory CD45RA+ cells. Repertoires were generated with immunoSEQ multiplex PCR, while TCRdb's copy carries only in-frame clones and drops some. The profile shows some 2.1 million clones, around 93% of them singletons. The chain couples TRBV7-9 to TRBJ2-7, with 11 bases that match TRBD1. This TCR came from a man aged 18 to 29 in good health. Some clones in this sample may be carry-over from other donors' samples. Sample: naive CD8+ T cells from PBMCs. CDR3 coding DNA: TGTGCCAGCAGCTTCCCCGGTCAAGGGACAGGGGGTTCCTACGAGCAGTACTTC. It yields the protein CASSFPGQGTGGSYEQYF.